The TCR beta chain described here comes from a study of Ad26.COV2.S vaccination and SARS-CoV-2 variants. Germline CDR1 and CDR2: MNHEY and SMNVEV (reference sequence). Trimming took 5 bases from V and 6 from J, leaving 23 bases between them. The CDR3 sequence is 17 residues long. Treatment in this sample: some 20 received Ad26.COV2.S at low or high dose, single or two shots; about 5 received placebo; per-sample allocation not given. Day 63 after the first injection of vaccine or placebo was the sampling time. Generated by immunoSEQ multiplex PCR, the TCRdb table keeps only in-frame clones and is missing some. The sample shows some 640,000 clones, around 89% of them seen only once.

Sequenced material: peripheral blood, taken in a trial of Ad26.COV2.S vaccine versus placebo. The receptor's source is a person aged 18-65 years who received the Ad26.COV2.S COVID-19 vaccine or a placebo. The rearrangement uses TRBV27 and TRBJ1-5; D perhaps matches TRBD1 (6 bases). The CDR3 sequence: CASSASSRGWGGQPQHF. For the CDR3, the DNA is TGTGCCAGCAGTGCCTCCTCCAGGGGATGGGGAGGTCAGCCCCAGCATTTT.